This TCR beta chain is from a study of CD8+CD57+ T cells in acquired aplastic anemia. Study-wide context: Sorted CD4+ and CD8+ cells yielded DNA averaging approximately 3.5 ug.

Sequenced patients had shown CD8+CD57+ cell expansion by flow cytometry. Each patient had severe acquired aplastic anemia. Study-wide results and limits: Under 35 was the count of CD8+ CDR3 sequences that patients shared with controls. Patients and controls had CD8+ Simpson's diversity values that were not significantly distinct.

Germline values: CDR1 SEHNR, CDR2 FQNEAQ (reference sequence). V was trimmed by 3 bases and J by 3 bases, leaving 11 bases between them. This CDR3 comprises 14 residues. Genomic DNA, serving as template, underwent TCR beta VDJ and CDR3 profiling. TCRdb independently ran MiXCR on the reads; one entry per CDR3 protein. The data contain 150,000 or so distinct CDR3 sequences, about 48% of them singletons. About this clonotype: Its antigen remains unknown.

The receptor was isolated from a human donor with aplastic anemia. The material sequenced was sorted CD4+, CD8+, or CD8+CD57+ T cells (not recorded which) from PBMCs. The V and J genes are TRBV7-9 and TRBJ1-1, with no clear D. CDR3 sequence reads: CASSLRHPYTEAFF. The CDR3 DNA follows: TGTGCCAGCAGCTTGCGCCACCCTTACACTGAAGCTTTCTTT.